This TCR beta chain was obtained from a study of cytomegalovirus exposure and HLA in healthy donors (dated by TCRdb to 2017 to 2019). As for the study more broadly: According to a later analysis, the 120 or so validation repertoires were produced on the same platform as the approximately 620 repertoires of the first cohort. To predict cytomegalovirus infection status, the study combined high-throughput TCR immunosequencing, statistical association of individual TCRs with disease status, and machine learning. The aim of the study was to test whether cataloging public T cell receptors could identify signatures of past pathogen exposure. A separate validation cohort of approximately 130 different subjects was used in addition to the roughly 700-subject first cohort.

Library preparation used the immunoSEQ multiplex PCR assay. The published analysis was carried out like this. To diagnose cytomegalovirus status from the catalog of TCR beta chain sequences, a statistical classification framework was built. Held by TCRdb, this immuneACCESS table contains in-frame sequences only and omits some clones. Under half of the omission traces to an unresolved V gene where checked; the cause of the rest is unknown. V, J and clone size were drawn from that table, and D and trimming were deduced from the DNA. The table for this sample lists 150,000 to 200,000 clones; roughly 86% of them were counted only once. 10% of the sample lies in the top ten. Broader findings and caveats from the paper: The authors suggested that the approach could potentially be extended to other disease states and immunological phenotypes. Most TCR sequences were seen in very few donors, while some public TCRs were found in many individuals. A later analysis lacked HLA typing for the validation cohort, so it scored co-occurrence in that cohort across all 110 or so repertoires. In a later analysis, TCRs clustered in the first cohort were found to also tend to co-occur in the approximately 120 validation repertoires, with 94% of cluster scores above 0. In the study, about 150 TCR beta chains were listed as associated with cytomegalovirus. Cytomegalovirus status was reported to be diagnosed by the classifier with high specificity and sensitivity in both the original and validation cohorts. A few of the identified cytomegalovirus-associated TCR beta chains were confirmed in vitro to be specific for cytomegalovirus antigens.

The donors belonged to the validation cohort of approximately 130 subjects, which was separate from the approximately 660-subject first cohort. About this clone: Its antigen target is currently unknown. The sample holds no much larger clone one base away, and base qualities are not on file.

Counted from cysteine to phenylalanine, this CDR3 has 15 amino acids. Just the 45-base CDR3 DNA is kept, in frame starting at base 1. Trimming takes 5 bases from V and 6 bases from J, and the germline ends sit 17 bases apart. Sequences LGHNA (CDR1) and YSLEER (CDR2) are obtained from the germline V gene. This receptor was identified in a young woman in good health and CMV-seropositive. The chain links TRBV4-3 with TRBJ1-5; no confident D gene assignment can be made. Sequenced sample: PBMCs. CDR3 region: CASSSLAGRSQPQHF. The base sequence is TGCGCCAGCAGCTCATTGGCGGGGAGAAGTCAGCCCCAGCATTTT.